The present TCR beta chain was sequenced within a study of cytomegalovirus exposure and HLA in healthy donors. Only in-frame clones appear in the TCRdb table, and some are missing; sequencing was by immunoSEQ multiplex PCR. The data contain 150,000 to 200,000 clones, 96% of them singletons. CDR1 and CDR2 (germline): MNHNY, SVGAGI (reference sequence). The CDR3 contains 16 residues. V was clipped by 6 bases and J by 3 bases, with 18 bases between them. Sequenced material: PBMCs. This chain links TRBV6-6 with TRBJ1-3; tentative D call: TRBD1 (6 bases). The TCR comes from a young woman in good health and CMV-seronegative. This CDR3 is CASSDEGETFGNTIYF. CDR3 sequence (DNA): TGTGCCAGCAGCGACGAGGGGGAGACGTTTGGAAACACCATATATTTT.